The 5 T cell receptor beta chains in this list originate from one sample, sequenced in a study of cytomegalovirus exposure and HLA in healthy donors. Both 60 Vbeta primers and 13 Jbeta primers went into the PCR. Assay used: immunoSEQ multiplex PCR; TCRdb lists only in-frame clones, some missing. This table holds over 150,000 clones, 75% to 90% found once. The specimen was PBMCs. The receptors originated from a male donor in good health and CMV-seronegative.

In DNA, the CDR3 is TGCAGCGGGGTGAGGGACAGCCAAGCCCCCTACGAGCAGTACTTC. Translation: CSGVRDSQAPYEQYF. The chain couples TRBV29-1 to TRBJ2-7; TRBD1 aligns across 7 bases. The CDR3 contains 15 residues. CDR1 is SQVTM, CDR2 ANQGSEA, per germline. Losses at the gene ends were 7 bases for V and 2 bases for J; bases not matched to a gene: 14.

This clone appeared a single time. The J gene is TRBJ2-1, the V gene TRBV5-4; 9 bases are a match to TRBD2. This CDR3 spans 17 amino acids. CDR1 SGHNT and CDR2 YYREEE come from the germline V gene (reference sequence). V lost 0 bases to trimming and J lost 8 bases; unmatched junction nucleotides: 12. In DNA form, the CDR3 reads TGTGCCAGCAGCTTGGAACTGGGGCGGGGGGGGTTCGATGAGCAGTTCTTC. The encoded protein is CASSLELGRGGFDEQFF.

This clone was seen a single time. V and J are TRBV30 and TRBJ1-6; no reliable D call. Germline lookup yields CDR1 GTSNPN and CDR2 SVGIG (reference sequence). Trimming pared 2 bases from V and 5 bases from J, leaving 7 bases between. The CDR3 loop spans 13 amino acids. CDR3 DNA: TGTGCCTGGAGTTCGGTGGATAATTCACCCCTCCACTTT. Translating gives CAWSSVDNSPLHF.

V is TRBV19 and J is TRBJ2-7; 9 nucleotides align to TRBD1. Germline CDR1 LNHDA, CDR2 SQIVND (reference sequence). The CDR3 has 15 residues. The J segment lost 5 bases and the V segment lost 6 bases, leaving 11 bases of the junction unmatched. The chain's CDR3 is CASSLSWDRVHEQYF. The DNA for the CDR3 is TGTGCCAGTAGCCTCTCTTGGGACAGGGTCCACGAGCAGTACTTC.

The chain couples TRBV18 to TRBJ1-1; tentative D call: TRBD1 (6 bases). The CDR3 runs 13 residues. Per germline, CDR1 KGHSH and CDR2 LQKENI. V was shortened by 5 bases and J by 5 bases, with 12 bases between the two germline ends. CDR3 nucleotide sequence: TGTGCCAGCTCAGACCAAGGGGGTACTGAAGCTTTCTTT. Its translation is CASSDQGGTEAFF.